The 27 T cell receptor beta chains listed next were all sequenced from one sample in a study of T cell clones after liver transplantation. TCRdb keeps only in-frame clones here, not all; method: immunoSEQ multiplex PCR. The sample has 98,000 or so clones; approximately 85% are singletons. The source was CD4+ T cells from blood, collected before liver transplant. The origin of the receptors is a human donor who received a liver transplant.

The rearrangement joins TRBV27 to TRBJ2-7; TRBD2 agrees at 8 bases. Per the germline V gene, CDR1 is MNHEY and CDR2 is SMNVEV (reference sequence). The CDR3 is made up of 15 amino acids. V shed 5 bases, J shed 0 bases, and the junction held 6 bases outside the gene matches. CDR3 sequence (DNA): TGTGCCAGCAGTGGATCGGGAGGGCGCTCCTACGAGCAGTACTTC. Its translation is CASSGSGGRSYEQYF.

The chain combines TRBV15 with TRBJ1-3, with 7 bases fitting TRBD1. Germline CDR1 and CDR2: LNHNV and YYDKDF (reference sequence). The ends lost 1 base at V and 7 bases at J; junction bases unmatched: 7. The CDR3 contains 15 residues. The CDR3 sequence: CATSRATGILNTIYF. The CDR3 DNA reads TGTGCCACCAGCAGAGCGACAGGGATATTGAACACCATATATTTT.

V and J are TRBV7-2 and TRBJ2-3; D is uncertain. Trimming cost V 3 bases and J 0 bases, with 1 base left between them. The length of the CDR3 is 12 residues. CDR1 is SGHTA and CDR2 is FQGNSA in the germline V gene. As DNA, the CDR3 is TGTGCCAGCAGCTTTAGCACAGATACGCAGTATTTT. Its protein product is CASSFSTDTQYF.

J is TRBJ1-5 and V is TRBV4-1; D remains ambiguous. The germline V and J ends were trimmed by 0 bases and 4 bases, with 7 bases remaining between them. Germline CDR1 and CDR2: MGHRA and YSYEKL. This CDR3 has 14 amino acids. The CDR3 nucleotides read TGCGCCAGCAGCCAAGATAGAGGGAATCAGCCCCAGCATTTT. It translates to CASSQDRGNQPQHF.

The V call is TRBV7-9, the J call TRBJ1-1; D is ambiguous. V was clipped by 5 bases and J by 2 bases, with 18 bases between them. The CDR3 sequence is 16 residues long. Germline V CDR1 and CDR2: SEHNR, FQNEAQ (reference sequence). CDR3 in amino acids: CASSAGVWAANTEAFF. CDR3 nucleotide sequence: TGTGCCAGCAGCGCCGGGGTATGGGCAGCTAACACTGAAGCTTTCTTT.

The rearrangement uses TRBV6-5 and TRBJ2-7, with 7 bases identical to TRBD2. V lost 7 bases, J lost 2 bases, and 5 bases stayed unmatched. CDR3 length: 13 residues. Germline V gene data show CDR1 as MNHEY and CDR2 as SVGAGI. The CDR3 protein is CASTSGSTYEQYF. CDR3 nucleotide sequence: TGTGCCAGCACTAGCGGATCCACCTACGAGCAGTACTTC.

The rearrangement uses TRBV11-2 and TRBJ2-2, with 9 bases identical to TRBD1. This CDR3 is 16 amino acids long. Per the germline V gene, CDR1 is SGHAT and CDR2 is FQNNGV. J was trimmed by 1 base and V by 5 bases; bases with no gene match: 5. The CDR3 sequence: CASSPGQGWNTGELFF. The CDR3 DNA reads TGTGCCAGCAGCCCCGGACAGGGGTGGAACACCGGGGAGCTGTTTTTT. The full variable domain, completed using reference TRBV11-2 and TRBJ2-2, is EAGVAQSPRYKIIEKRQSVAFWCNPISGHATLYWYQQILGQGPKLLIQFQNNGVVDDSQLPKDRFSAERLKGVDSTLKIQPAKLEDSAVYLCASSPGQGWNTGELFFGEGSRLTVL.

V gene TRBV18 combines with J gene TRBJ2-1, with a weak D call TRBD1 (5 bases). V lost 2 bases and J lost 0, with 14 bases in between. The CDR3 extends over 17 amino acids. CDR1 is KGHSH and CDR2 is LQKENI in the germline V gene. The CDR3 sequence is CASSPTLRGSSYNEQFF. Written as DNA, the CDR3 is TGTGCCAGCTCACCAACTTTAAGGGGCTCCTCCTACAATGAGCAGTTCTTC.

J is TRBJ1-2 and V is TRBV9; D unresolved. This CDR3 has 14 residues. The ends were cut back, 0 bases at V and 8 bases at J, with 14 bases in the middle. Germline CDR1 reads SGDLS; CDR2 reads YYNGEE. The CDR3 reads CASSVEGSFYGYTF. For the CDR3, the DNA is TGTGCCAGCAGCGTAGAAGGCAGTTTTTACGGCTACACCTTC.

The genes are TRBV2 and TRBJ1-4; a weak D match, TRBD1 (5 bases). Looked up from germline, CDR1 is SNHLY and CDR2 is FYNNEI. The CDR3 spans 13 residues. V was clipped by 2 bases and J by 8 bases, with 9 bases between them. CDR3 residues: CASSEQGGEKLFF. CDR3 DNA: TGTGCCAGCAGTGAACAGGGTGGGGAAAAACTGTTTTTT.

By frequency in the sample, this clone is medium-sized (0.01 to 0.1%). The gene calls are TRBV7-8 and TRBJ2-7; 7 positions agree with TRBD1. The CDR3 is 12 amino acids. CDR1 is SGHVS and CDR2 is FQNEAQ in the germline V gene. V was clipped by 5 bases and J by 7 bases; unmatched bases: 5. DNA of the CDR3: TGTGCCAGCAGCCCAGGGGGTGTAGAGCAGTACTTC. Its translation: CASSPGGVEQYF.

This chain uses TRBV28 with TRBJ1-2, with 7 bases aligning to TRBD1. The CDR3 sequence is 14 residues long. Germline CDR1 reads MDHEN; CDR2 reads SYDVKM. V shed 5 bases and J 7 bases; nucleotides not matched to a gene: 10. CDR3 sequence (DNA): TGTGCCAGCAGTGAGGGACAGAAGCCCGGTGGCTACACCTTC. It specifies CASSEGQKPGGYTF.

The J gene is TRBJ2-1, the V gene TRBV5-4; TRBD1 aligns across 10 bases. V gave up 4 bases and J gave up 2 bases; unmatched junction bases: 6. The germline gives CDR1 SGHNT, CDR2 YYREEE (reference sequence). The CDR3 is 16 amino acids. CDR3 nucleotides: TGTGCCAGCAGCCAAACCGGGACAGGGGCCTACAATGAGCAGTTCTTC. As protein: CASSQTGTGAYNEQFF.

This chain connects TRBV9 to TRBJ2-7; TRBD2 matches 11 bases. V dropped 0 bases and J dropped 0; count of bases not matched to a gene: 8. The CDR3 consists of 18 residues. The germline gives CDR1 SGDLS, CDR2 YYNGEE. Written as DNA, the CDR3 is TGTGCCAGCAGCGTAGCTACGGGGACTAGCGGCATCTCCTACGAGCAGTACTTC. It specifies CASSVATGTSGISYEQYF.

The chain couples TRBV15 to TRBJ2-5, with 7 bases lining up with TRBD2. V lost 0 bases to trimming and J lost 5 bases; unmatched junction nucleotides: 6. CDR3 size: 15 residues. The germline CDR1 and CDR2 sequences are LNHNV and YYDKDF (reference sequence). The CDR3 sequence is CATSRDTSAQETQYF. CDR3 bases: TGTGCCACCAGCAGAGATACTAGCGCCCAGGAGACCCAGTACTTC.

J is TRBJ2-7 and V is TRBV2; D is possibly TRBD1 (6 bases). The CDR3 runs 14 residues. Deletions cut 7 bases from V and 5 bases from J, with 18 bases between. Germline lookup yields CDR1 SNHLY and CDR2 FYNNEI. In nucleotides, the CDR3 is TGTGCCAGCAAGGGTAAAACAGGGTACCACGAGCAGTACTTC. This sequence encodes CASKGKTGYHEQYF.

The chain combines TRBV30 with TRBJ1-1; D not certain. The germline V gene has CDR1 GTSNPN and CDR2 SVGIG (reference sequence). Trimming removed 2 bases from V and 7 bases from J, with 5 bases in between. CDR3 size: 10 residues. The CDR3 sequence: CAWSRVEAFF. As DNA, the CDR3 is TGTGCCTGGAGTAGGGTTGAAGCTTTCTTT.

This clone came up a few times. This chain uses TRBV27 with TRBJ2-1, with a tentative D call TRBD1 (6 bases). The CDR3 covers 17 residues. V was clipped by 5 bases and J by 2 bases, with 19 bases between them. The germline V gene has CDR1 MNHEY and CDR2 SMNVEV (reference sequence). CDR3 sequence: CASSPPLTGITYNEQFF. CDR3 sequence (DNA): TGTGCCAGCAGTCCCCCACTGACAGGAATCACCTACAATGAGCAGTTCTTC.

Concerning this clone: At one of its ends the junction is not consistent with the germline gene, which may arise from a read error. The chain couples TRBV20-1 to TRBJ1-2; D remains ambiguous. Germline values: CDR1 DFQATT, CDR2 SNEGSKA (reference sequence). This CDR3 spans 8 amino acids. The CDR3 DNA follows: TGCAGTGCAGACTTTTTCCACTTC. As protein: CSADFFHF.

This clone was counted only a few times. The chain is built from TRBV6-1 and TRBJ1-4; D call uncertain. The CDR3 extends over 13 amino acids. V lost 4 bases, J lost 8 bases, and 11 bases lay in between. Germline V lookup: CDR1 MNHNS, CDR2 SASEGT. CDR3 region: CASSADSAEKLFF. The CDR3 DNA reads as TGTGCCAGCAGTGCCGACTCAGCGGAAAAACTGTTTTTT.

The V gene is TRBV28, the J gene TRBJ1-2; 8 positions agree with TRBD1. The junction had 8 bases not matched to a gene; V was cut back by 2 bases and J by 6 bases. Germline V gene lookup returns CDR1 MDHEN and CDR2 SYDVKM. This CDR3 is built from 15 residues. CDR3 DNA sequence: TGTGCCAGCAGTTTACAGACAGGGGTCTTACATGGCTACACCTTC. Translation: CASSLQTGVLHGYTF.

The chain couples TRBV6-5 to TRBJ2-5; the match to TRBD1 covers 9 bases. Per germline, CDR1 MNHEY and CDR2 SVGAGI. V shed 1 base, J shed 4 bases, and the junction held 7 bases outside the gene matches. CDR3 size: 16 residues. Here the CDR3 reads CASSYFSTGGGETQYF. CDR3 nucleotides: TGTGCCAGCAGTTACTTTTCAACAGGGGGCGGAGAGACCCAGTACTTC.

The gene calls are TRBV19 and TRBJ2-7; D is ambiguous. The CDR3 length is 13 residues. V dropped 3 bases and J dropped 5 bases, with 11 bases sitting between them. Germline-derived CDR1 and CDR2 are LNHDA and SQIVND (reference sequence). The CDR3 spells CASSITRRDEQYF. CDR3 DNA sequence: TGTGCCAGTAGTATCACCCGACGGGACGAGCAGTACTTC.

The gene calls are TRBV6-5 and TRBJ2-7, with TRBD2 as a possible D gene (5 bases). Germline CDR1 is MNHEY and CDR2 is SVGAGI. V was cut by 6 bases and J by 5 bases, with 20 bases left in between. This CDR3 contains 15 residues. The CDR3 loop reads CASSTSGTLGNEQYF. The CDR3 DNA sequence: TGTGCCAGCAGCACCAGCGGAACCCTCGGAAACGAGCAGTACTTC.

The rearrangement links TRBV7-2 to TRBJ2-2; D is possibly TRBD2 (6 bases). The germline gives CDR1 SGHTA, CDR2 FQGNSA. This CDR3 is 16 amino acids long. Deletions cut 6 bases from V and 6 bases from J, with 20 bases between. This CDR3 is CASRGRQRIPPGELFF. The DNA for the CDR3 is TGTGCCAGCAGAGGGAGGCAGCGGATCCCCCCCGGGGAGCTGTTTTTT.

CDR3 sequence reads: CSARGHTIYF. As DNA, the CDR3 is TGCAGTGCTAGAGGCCACACCATATATTTT. The chain links TRBV20-1 to TRBJ1-3; unclear D gene. Germline-derived CDR1 and CDR2 are DFQATT and SNEGSKA (reference sequence). The CDR3 totals 10 residues. Trimming pared 1 base from V and 8 bases from J, leaving 3 bases between.

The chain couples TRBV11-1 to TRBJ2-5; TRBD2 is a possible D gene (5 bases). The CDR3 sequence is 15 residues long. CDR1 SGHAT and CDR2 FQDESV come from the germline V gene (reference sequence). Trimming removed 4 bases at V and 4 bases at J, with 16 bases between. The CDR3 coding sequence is TGTGCCAGCAGCTCTAGACTACTCGAGATAGAGACCCAGTACTTC. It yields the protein CASSSRLLEIETQYF. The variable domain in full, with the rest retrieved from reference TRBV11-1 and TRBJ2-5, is EAEVAQSPRYKITEKSQAVAFWCDPISGHATLYWYRQILGQGPELLVQFQDESVVDDSQLPKDRFSAERLKGVDSTLKIQPAELGDSAMYLCASSSRLLEIETQYFGPGTRLLVL.